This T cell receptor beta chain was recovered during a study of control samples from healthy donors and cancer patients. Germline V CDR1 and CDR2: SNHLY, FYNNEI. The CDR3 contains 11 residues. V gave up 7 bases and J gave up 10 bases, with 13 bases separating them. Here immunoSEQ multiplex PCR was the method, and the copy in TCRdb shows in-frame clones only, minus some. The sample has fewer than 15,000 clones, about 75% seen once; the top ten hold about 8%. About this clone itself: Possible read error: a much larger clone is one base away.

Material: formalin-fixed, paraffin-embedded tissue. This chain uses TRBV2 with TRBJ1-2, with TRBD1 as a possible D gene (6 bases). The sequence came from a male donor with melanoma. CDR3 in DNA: TGTGCCAGCACCGAGGGGGGTGACTACACCTTC. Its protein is CASTEGGDYTF.